What follows is one T cell receptor beta chain and its context. The data originate from a study of blood T cell repertoires in COVID-19. Study-level information: Donors in the United States, Italy and Spain gave samples during acute or convalescent COVID-19.

In the original workflow: Estimation of nucleated cell counts was performed using reference gene primer amplification. Assay: immunoSEQ multiplex PCR; the TCRdb copy retains only in-frame clones and omits some. V and J calls and clone size are given by that table; D and trimming were obtained from the DNA. Altogether approximately 210,000 clones are present, approximately 82% being singletons, with the ten largest covering 9.5% to 15%. V shed 0 bases and J 2 bases; nucleotides not matched to a gene: 6. The germline V gene has CDR1 MNHEY and CDR2 SVGAGI. The CDR3 consists of 16 residues. The sequence derives from a woman in her 40s with acute or convalescent COVID-19. The sample consisted of peripheral blood. The chain links TRBV6-5 to TRBJ2-7, with TRBD2 matching 8 bases. CDR3 region: CASSYSMGLGPYEQYF. CDR3 DNA: TGTGCCAGCAGTTACTCGATGGGACTAGGGCCCTACGAGCAGTACTTC.